This T cell receptor (beta chain) was sequenced in a study of neoadjuvant anti-PD-1 for oral cavity cancer. Time point in this sample: after neoadjuvant nivolumab, at surgical resection. Germline assignment: CDR1 SEHNR and CDR2 FQNEAQ (reference sequence). The junction had 4 bases not matched to a gene; V was cut back by 2 bases and J by 5 bases. The CDR3 loop spans 14 amino acids. The data were produced by immunoSEQ multiplex PCR, yet TCRdb's version contains in-frame clones alone and is incomplete. The table has around 14,000 clones, about 73% seen once. The input for sequencing was PBMCs, taken after nivolumab (anti-PD-1) treatment. The sequence was collected from a person aged 35 to 85 with oral cavity squamous cell carcinoma. The chain links TRBV7-9 to TRBJ2-7, with TRBD1 identical over 9 bases. Written as DNA, the CDR3 is TGTGCCAGCAGCTTATGGGACAGGGTGAACGAGCAGTACTTC. Amino acid sequence: CASSLWDRVNEQYF.